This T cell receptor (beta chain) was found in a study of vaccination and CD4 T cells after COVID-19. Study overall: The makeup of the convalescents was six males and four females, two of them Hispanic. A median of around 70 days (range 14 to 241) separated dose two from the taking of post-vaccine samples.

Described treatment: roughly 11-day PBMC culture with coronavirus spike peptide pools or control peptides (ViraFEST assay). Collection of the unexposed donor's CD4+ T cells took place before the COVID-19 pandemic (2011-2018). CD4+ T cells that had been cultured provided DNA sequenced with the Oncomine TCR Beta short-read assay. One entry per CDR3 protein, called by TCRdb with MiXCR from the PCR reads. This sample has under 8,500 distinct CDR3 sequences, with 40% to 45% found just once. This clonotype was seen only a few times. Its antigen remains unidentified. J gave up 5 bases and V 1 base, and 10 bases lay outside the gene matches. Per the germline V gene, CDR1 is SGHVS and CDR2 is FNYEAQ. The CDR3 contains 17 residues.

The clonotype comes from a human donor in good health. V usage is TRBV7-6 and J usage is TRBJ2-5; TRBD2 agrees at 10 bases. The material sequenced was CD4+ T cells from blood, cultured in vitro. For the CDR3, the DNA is TGTGCCAGCAGCTTAGTCTTTAGCGGGGGGCCGGGGGAGACCCAGTACTTC. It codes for CASSLVFSGGPGETQYF.